The next 22 T cell receptor beta chains were all read from a single sample in a study of blood T cell repertoires in COVID-19. The assay was immunoSEQ multiplex PCR, and TCRdb's table has in-frame clones only and misses some. The sample lists 150,000 to 200,000 clones; about 81% were seen once. Sequencing input: peripheral blood. The receptors shown here come from an elderly woman with COVID-19, enrolled during active disease.

This chain uses TRBV10-3 with TRBJ1-2; D ambiguous. CDR1 ENHRY and CDR2 SYGVKD come from the germline V gene. V was cut by 0 bases and J by 8 bases, with 16 bases left in between. There are 15 residues in the CDR3. The CDR3 DNA follows: TGTGCCATCAGTGAGTCTAGTCCGCAGAGGAGAGGCTACACCTTC. Amino acids: CAISESSPQRRGYTF.

The gene calls are TRBV7-2 and TRBJ2-7; a possible D gene is TRBD1 (6 bases). CDR3 size: 13 residues. CDR1 SGHTA and CDR2 FQGNSA come from the germline V gene. V lost 5 bases and J 6 bases, leaving 14 bases between the germline ends. The CDR3 here is CASSRVTGLEQYF. CDR3 in DNA: TGTGCCAGCAGCCGAGTTACAGGGCTCGAGCAGTACTTC.

This clone was picked up one time. The chain uses TRBV5-4 and TRBJ2-7; TRBD2 matches 13 bases. In germline, CDR1 is SGHNT, CDR2 YYREEE (reference sequence). The CDR3 covers 14 residues. The V and J ends lost 5 bases and 5 bases, in that order; junction bases with no gene match: 4. Here the CDR3 reads CASRPGTSGDEQYF. CDR3 DNA: TGTGCCAGCAGACCCGGGACTAGCGGGGACGAGCAGTACTTC. The whole variable domain, remainder taken from reference TRBV5-4 and TRBJ2-7, is ETGVTQSPTHLIKTRGQQVTLRCSSQSGHNTVSWYQQALGQGPQFIFQYYREEENGRGNFPPRFSGLQFPNYSSELNVNALELDDSALYLCASRPGTSGDEQYFGPGTRLTVT.

This chain links TRBV28 with TRBJ1-2; TRBD1 matches at 9 bases. V gave up 8 bases and J gave up 2 bases; unmatched junction bases: 3. The V gene's germline CDR1 is MDHEN and CDR2 SYDVKM. The CDR3 contains 13 residues. The CDR3 protein is CASWDRANYGYTF. CDR3 DNA sequence: TGTGCCAGCTGGGACAGGGCCAACTATGGCTACACCTTC.

The chain links TRBV21-1 to TRBJ1-2; TRBD1 is taken as the D call from the table, unchecked against the DNA. TRBV21-1 is designated a pseudogene. The CDR3 spans 15 residues. For the CDR3, the DNA is TGTGCCAGCAGGATCCAGGGCAGGGGTTTGGGTGGCTACACCTTC. Protein sequence: CASRIQGRGLGGYTF.

In its sample, this clone was seen once. CDR3 in DNA: TGTGCCAGCGTCCGGTTCGGTTTAAAAACAGATACGCAGTATTTT. As protein: CASVRFGLKTDTQYF. The gene calls are TRBV6-6 and TRBJ2-3, with no clear D. This CDR3 contains 15 residues. Trimming left V 8 bases short and J 3 bases short, with 18 bases between. The germline V gene encodes CDR1 MNHNY and CDR2 SVGAGI (reference sequence).

The chain uses TRBV18 and TRBJ2-1, with D perhaps TRBD1 (5 bases). CDR1 KGHSH and CDR2 LQKENI come from the germline V gene. V was pared by 3 bases and J by 2 bases, with 11 bases between. The CDR3 extends over 15 amino acids. The CDR3 here is CASSPQGYTYNEQFF. DNA of the CDR3: TGTGCCAGCTCACCCCAGGGATACACCTACAATGAGCAGTTCTTC.

This clone was observed a handful of times. The chain's CDR3 is CASSQGLGSYNEQFF. The CDR3 nucleotides are TGTGCCAGCAGCCAAGGACTGGGCTCCTACAATGAGCAGTTCTTC. The chain links TRBV4-2 to TRBJ2-1; D is uncertain. Germline V lookup: CDR1 LGHNA, CDR2 YNFKEQ. Trimming took off 1 base at V and 0 bases at J, with 7 bases between the two ends. The CDR3 spans 15 residues.

V is TRBV5-1 and J is TRBJ2-1; D is perhaps TRBD2 (6 bases). This CDR3 comprises 19 residues. Trimming shortened V by 1 base and J by 2 bases, and 22 bases separated the two germline ends. Germline CDR1 and CDR2: SGHRS and YFSETQ. CDR3 DNA sequence: TGCGCCAGCAGCTTGCAGGCCTCCCCATCCCGGGGGACCTACAATGAGCAGTTCTTC. Encoded protein: CASSLQASPSRGTYNEQFF.

In DNA, the CDR3 is TGTGCCAGCAGCGCTCCGATCAGGGGGTCCGACTCTGGGGCCAACGTCCTGACTTTC. The encoded protein is CASSAPIRGSDSGANVLTF. This chain uses TRBV9 with TRBJ2-6; 7 positions match TRBD1. The trim removed 3 bases at V and 0 bases at J, leaving 12 bases unmatched. Germline V lookup: CDR1 SGDLS, CDR2 YYNGEE. The CDR3 is 19 residues long.

CDR3 coding DNA: TGCGCCAGCAGCCAAGGAGGTTTAGTGCAGGGAAGGAACTATGGCTACACCTTC. Amino acids: CASSQGGLVQGRNYGYTF. This rearrangement joins TRBV4-1 to TRBJ1-2, with D maybe TRBD1 (5 bases). V was shortened by 1 base and J by 2 bases, with 20 bases between the two germline ends. CDR1 and CDR2 (germline): MGHRA, YSYEKL. CDR3 length: 18 residues.

The CDR3 DNA follows: TGCGCCAGCAGCCAAGCCCCCACAGGGGGCGCGGATGAAAAACTGTTTTTT. Protein product: CASSQAPTGGADEKLFF. V is TRBV4-3 and J is TRBJ1-4, with 9 bases fitting TRBD1. CDR1 LGHNA and CDR2 YSLEER come from the germline V gene. V gave up 1 base and J gave up 6 bases; unmatched junction bases: 9. This CDR3 contains 17 residues.

The rearrangement uses TRBV24-1 and TRBJ2-3, with no clear D. Germline V gene data show CDR1 as KGHDR and CDR2 as SFDVKD. The V end was cut by 1 base, the J end by 3 bases, with 7 bases between. The CDR3 contains 14 residues. The DNA of the CDR3 is TGTGCCACCAGTGATTTCTCCGGTACAGATACGCAGTATTTT. Protein: CATSDFSGTDTQYF.

The V and J genes are TRBV9 and TRBJ2-1; the D is unclear. The CDR3 contains 15 residues. Trimming took off 0 bases at V and 0 bases at J, with 7 bases between the two ends. Looked up from germline, CDR1 is SGDLS and CDR2 is YYNGEE. The CDR3 loop is CASSVEAGSYNEQFF. As DNA, the CDR3 is TGTGCCAGCAGCGTAGAGGCAGGCTCCTACAATGAGCAGTTCTTC.

The chain has TRBV2 and TRBJ2-5; 9 bases are a match to TRBD1. V lost 6 bases to trimming and J lost 6 bases; unmatched junction nucleotides: 8. The CDR3 loop spans 14 amino acids. The germline V gene encodes CDR1 SNHLY and CDR2 FYNNEI. Here the CDR3 reads CASSEDRGGKTQYF. As DNA, the CDR3 is TGTGCCAGCAGCGAGGACAGGGGCGGGAAGACCCAGTACTTC. Full variable domain (remainder filled in from reference TRBV2 and TRBJ2-5): EPEVTQTPSHQVTQMGQEVILRCVPISNHLYFYWYRQILGQKVEFLVSFYNNEISEKSEIFDDQFSVERPDGSNFTLKIRSTKLEDSAMYFCASSEDRGGKTQYFGPGTRLLVL.

J is TRBJ2-7 and V is TRBV6-5; TRBD1 aligns across 8 bases. CDR1 is MNHEY and CDR2 is SVGAGI in the germline V gene. J was trimmed by 4 bases and V by 5 bases; bases with no gene match: 7. This CDR3 comprises 14 residues. CDR3 sequence (DNA): TGTGCCAGCAGTACTCGACAGGGGCAATACGAGCAGTACTTC. Translation gives CASSTRQGQYEQYF.

The chain joins TRBV7-6 to TRBJ1-1, with TRBD1 as a possible D gene (5 bases). The length of the CDR3 is 13 residues. With 2 bases removed from V and 4 bases from J, the gap between germline ends came to 8 bases. CDR1 and CDR2 from the germline V gene are SGHVS and FNYEAQ. The chain's CDR3 is CASSLQGGTEAFF. For the CDR3, the DNA is TGTGCCAGCAGCTTACAGGGTGGCACTGAAGCTTTCTTT.

This chain links TRBV6-6 with TRBJ1-5; D gene unclear. The V end lost 4 bases, the J end lost 4 bases, and 8 bases lay between the germline ends. This CDR3 is built from 13 residues. Germline assignment: CDR1 MNHNY and CDR2 SVGAGI (reference sequence). CDR3 residues: CASSLSQNQPQHF. The CDR3 nucleotides read TGTGCCAGCAGTTTGTCACAGAATCAGCCCCAGCATTTT.

This clone was observed a single time. The gene calls are TRBV29-1 and TRBJ1-1, with D uncertain. CDR1 SQVTM and CDR2 ANQGSEA come from the germline V gene. The CDR3 runs 14 residues. V was trimmed by 7 bases and J by 0 bases, leaving 15 bases between them. CDR3 sequence: CSGHRGGLNTEAFF. In DNA form, the CDR3 reads TGCAGCGGTCACCGAGGAGGGCTGAACACTGAAGCTTTCTTT.

The rearrangement joins TRBV10-3 to TRBJ2-4, with TRBD2 matching over 8 bases. From germline, CDR1 is ENHRY and CDR2 SYGVKD. The CDR3 has 16 residues. V lost 1 base and J lost 6; bases outside the gene matches: 8. DNA of the CDR3: TGTGCCATCAGTGAGTTTCGAGGACTAGCTAGAAACATTCAGTACTTC. Residues: CAISEFRGLARNIQYF.

This sequence joins TRBV5-1 and TRBJ2-2; TRBD2 agrees at 8 bases. V was clipped by 6 bases and J by 1 base; unmatched bases: 5. The CDR3 sequence is 15 residues long. The V gene's germline CDR1 is SGHRS and CDR2 YFSETQ. The CDR3 reads CASKPTSGNTGELFF. CDR3 nucleotide sequence: TGCGCCAGCAAGCCAACTAGCGGGAACACCGGGGAGCTGTTTTTT.

For the CDR3, the DNA is TGTGCCAGCAGCTTGGGTGGTCCGGTCCAGCCCCAGCATTTT. It encodes CASSLGGPVQPQHF. This chain connects TRBV5-5 to TRBJ1-5; D remains ambiguous. The CDR3 runs to 14 residues. Germline V lookup: CDR1 SGHKS, CDR2 YYEKEE (reference sequence). The ends were cut back, 0 bases at V and 7 bases at J, with 11 bases in the middle.